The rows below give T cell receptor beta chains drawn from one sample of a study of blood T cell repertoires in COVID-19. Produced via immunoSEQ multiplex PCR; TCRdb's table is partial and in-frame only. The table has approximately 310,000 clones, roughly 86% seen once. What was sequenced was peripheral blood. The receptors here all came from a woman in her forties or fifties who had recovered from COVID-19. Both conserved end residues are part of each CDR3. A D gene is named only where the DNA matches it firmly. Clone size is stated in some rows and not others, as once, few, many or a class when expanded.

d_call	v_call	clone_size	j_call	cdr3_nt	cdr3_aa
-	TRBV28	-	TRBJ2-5	TGTGCCGGAGGGGGGGGCCAAGAGACCCAGTACTTC	CAGGGGQETQYF
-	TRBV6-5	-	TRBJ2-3	TGTGCCGGGGCGACTAGCACAGATACGCAGTATTTT	CAGATSTDTQYF
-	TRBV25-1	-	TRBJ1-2	TGTGCCAGCAGTGAATTAGTCGGGGGAGGCTATGGCTACACCTTC	CASSELVGGGYGYTF
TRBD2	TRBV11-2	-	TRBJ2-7	TGTGCCAGCAGCTTAGTGTTCACTAGCGGGATTTCCTACGAGCAGTACTTC	CASSLVFTSGISYEQYF
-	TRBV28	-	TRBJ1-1	TGTGCCAGCAGAACCGGAGGGGACACTGAAGCTTTCTTT	CASRTGGDTEAFF
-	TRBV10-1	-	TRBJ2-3	TGCGCCAGCAGTGCGTTAGGCACAGATACGCAGTATTTT	CASSALGTDTQYF
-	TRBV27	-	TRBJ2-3	TGTGCCAGCAGTTTACGGGGGTCACTAGTTGGGGTCCCAGATACGCAGTATTTT	CASSLRGSLVGVPDTQYF
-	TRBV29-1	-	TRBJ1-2	TGCAGCGTAGACAGGTCAGCTAACTATGGCTACACCTTC	CSVDRSANYGYTF
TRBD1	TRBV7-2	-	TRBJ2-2	TGTGCCAGCAGCCTCCCGACAGGGGTCGGGGAGCTGTTTTTT	CASSLPTGVGELFF
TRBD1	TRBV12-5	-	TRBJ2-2	TGTGCTAGTGGTTTGTCGCCGGGACAGGGAAAGGCCGGGGAGCTGTTTTTT	CASGLSPGQGKAGELFF
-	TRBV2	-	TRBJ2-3	TGTGCCAGCAGTGACGTCAAGGGGGCAGATACGCAGTATTTT	CASSDVKGADTQYF
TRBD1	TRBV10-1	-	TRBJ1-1	TGCGCCAGCAAGCCCGGGACAGGGTCAGTGGCGAACACTGAAGCTTTCTTT	CASKPGTGSVANTEAFF
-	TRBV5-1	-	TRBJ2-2	TGCGCCAGCAGCGGCACCCGGGAGAGGGGGCGAAGCACCGGGGAGCTGTTTTTT	CASSGTRERGRSTGELFF
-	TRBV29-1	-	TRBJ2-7	TGCAGCGTCACCCGGGGAGGCCGAGTTTCCGAGCAGTACTTC	CSVTRGGRVSEQYF
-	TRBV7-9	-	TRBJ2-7	TGTGCCAGCAGCACTCGAACGAGTCACGAGCAGTACTTC	CASSTRTSHEQYF
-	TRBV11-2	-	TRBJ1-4	TGTGCCAGCAGCCGGGGTAGGATTGGGGAAAAACTGTTTTTT	CASSRGRIGEKLFF
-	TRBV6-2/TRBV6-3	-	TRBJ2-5	TGTGCCAGCAGTCACGGGAGGACCCAGTACTTC	CASSHGRTQYF
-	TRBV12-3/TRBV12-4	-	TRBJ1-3	TGTGCCAGCAGGAGACAGGCTCGAAACACCATATATTTT	CASRRQARNTIYF
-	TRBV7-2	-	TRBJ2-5	TGTGCCAGCAGCGCCCTGGGGGGCCAAGAGACCCAGTACTTC	CASSALGGQETQYF
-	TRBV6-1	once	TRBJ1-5	TGTGCCAGCAGTGAAGGGGGGGTAAGACAGCCCCAGCATTTT	CASSEGGVRQPQHF
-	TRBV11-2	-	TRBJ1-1	TGTGCCAGCAGCTTAGTTAGGGGCTCTGACACTGAAGCTTTCTTT	CASSLVRGSDTEAFF
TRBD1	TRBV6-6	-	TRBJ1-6	TGTGCCAGCAGTTACTCGATGGGACAGGGTAGTTCACCCCTCCACTTT	CASSYSMGQGSSPLHF
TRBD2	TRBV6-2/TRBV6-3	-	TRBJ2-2	TGTGCCAGCAGTCTCGTTATCACTAGCGGGGGACCCACCGGGGAGCTGTTTTTT	CASSLVITSGGPTGELFF
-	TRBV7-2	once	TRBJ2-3	TGTGCCAGCAGCTCCCCGCCGGGCCGGGGGGCGTCTAGCACAGATACGCAGTATTTT	CASSSPPGRGASSTDTQYF
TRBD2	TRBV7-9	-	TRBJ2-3	TGTGCCAGCAGCTCTAGAAGACTAGCGGGAGGGCCGTTGGATACGCAGTATTTT	CASSSRRLAGGPLDTQYF
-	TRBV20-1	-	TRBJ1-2	TGCAGTGCTACAGTGGGCGGGGGCTACACCTTC	CSATVGGGYTF
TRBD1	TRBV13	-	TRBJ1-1	TGTGCCAGCAGCGGATGGACAGGCCGCACTGAAGCTTTCTTT	CASSGWTGRTEAFF
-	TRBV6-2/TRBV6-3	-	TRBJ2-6	TGTGCCAGCAGCCTGTCCCCAGGGGCCGGGGCCAACGTCCTGACTTTC	CASSLSPGAGANVLTF
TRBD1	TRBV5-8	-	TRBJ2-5	TGTGCCAGCAGCTCACGGACAGGGGCCCGAGAGACCCAGTACTTC	CASSSRTGARETQYF
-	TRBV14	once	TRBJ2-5	TGTGCCAGCAGCCGCGCCGGGACTCGGGAAGAGACCCAGTACTTC	CASSRAGTREETQYF
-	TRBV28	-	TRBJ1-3	TGTGCCAGCAGTTTTACAGCCGGAAACACCATATATTTT	CASSFTAGNTIYF
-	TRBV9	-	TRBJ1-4	TGTGCCAGCAGCGTAGCGCCAGGGCAGGGAGAAAAACTGTTTTTT	CASSVAPGQGEKLFF
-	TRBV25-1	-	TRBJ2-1	TGTGCCAGCAGTGCCAGAAGCGCCTACAATGAGCAGTTCTTC	CASSARSAYNEQFF
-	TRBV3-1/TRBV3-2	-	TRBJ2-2	TGTGCCAGCCGATCTTCCTCCGGGACCGGGGAGCTGTTTTTT	CASRSSSGTGELFF
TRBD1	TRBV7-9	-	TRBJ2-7	TGTGCCAGCAGCCCCGGGACAGGGGTCTACGAGCAGTACTTC	CASSPGTGVYEQYF
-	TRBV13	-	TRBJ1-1	TGTGCCAGCAGCTCTGGGAGAGGCTTTGGGACTGAAGCTTTCTTT	CASSSGRGFGTEAFF
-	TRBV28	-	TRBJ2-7	TGTGCCAGCCAAGAGTCGGGCGAGCAGTACTTC	CASQESGEQYF
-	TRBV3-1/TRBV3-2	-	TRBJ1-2	TGTGCCAGCAGCCAGCCTGTCGGAGTAGGGGGTAATGGCTACACCTTC	CASSQPVGVGGNGYTF
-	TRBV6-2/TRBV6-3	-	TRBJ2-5	TGTGCCAGCAGTTCCCTCGGGGGTAAGGAGACCCAGTACTTC	CASSSLGGKETQYF
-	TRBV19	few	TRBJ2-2	TGTGCCAGTAGTAGTACGGCAGGGTCGAACACCGGGGAGCTGTTTTTT	CASSSTAGSNTGELFF
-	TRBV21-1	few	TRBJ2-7	TGTGCCAGCAGCAAAGACGGGACAGGTTTCTACGAGCAGTACTTC	CASSKDGTGFYEQYF
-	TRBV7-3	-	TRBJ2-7	TGTGCCAGCAGCTCCCATGCGGGCTACGAGCAGTACTTC	CASSSHAGYEQYF
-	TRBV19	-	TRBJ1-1	TGTGCCAGCCGGGACACTATGAACACTGAAGCTTTCTTT	CASRDTMNTEAFF
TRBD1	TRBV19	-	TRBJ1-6	TGTGCCAGTAACCGAGACAGGGGGCCACGTTCACCCCTCCACTTT	CASNRDRGPRSPLHF